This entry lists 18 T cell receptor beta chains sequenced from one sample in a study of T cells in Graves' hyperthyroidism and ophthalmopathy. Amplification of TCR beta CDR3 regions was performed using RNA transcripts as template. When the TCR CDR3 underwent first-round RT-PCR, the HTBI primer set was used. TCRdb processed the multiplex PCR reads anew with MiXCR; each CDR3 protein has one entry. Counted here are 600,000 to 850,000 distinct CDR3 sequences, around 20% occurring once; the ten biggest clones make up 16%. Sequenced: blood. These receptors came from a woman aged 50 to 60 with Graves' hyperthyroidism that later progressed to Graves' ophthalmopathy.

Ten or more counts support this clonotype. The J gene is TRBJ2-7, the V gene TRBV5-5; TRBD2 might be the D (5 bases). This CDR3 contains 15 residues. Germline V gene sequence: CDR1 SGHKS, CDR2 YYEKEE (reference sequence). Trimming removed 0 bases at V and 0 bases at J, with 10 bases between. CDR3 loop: CASSLAEGSSYEQYF. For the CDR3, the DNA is TGTGCCAGCAGCTTGGCCGAGGGAAGCTCCTACGAGCAGTACTTC.

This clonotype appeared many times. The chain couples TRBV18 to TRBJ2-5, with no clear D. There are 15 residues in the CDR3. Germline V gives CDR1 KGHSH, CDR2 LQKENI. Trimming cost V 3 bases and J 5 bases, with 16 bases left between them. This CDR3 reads CASSPSDPRGETQYF. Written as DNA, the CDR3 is TGTGCCAGCTCACCCTCGGACCCCCGAGGTGAGACCCAGTACTTC.

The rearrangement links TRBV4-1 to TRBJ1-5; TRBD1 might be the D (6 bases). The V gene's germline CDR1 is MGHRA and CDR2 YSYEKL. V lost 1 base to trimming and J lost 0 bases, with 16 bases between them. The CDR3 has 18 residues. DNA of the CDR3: TGCGCCAGCAGCCAAGCAATTGGAGGGGGATATAGCAATCAGCCCCAGCATTTT. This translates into CASSQAIGGGYSNQPQHF.

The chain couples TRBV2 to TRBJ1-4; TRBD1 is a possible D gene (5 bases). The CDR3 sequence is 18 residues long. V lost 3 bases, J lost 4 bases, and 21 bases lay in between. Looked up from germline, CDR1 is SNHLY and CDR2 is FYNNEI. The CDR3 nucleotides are TGTGCCAGCAGTGATCGTGACAGATCCCCGGACCTTAATGAAAAACTGTTTTTT. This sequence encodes CASSDRDRSPDLNEKLFF.

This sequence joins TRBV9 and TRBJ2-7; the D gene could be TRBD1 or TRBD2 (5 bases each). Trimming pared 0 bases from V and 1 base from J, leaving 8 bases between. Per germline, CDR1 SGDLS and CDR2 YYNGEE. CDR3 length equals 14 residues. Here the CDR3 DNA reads TGTGCCAGCAGCGTAGCGGGGCGGTCCTACGAGCAGTACTTC. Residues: CASSVAGRSYEQYF.

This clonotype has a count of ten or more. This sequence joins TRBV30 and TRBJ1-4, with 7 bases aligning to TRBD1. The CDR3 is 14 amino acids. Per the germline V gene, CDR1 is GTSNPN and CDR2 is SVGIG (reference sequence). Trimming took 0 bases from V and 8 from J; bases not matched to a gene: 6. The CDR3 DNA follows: TGTGCCTGGAGTGTACAAGGGGGCGGGGAAAAACTGTTTTTT. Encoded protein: CAWSVQGGGEKLFF.

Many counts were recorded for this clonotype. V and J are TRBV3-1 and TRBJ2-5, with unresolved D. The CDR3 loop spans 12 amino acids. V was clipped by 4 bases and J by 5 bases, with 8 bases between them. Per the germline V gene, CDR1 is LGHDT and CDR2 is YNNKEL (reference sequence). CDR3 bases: TGTGCCAGCAGCCCGGAACGGGAGACCCAGTACTTC. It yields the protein CASSPERETQYF.

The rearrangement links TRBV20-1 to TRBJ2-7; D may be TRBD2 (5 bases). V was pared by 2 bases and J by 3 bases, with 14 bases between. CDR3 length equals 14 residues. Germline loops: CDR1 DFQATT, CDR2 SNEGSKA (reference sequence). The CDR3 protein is CSARRTVRNYEQYF. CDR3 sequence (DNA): TGCAGTGCTAGAAGGACTGTGCGCAACTACGAGCAGTACTTC.

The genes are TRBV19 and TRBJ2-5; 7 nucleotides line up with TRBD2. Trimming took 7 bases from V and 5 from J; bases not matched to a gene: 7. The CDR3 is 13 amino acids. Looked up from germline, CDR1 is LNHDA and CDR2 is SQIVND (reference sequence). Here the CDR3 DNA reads TGTGCCAGTACCCCGGGGGGAACGGAGACCCAGTACTTC. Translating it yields CASTPGGTETQYF.

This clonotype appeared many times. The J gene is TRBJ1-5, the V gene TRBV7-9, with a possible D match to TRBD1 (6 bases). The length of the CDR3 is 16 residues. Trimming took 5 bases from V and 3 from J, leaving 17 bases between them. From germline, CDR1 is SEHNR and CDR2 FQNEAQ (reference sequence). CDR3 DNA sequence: TGTGCCAGCAGCCCCTTCGGACAGAAGCCCAATCAGCCCCAGCATTTT. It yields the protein CASSPFGQKPNQPQHF.

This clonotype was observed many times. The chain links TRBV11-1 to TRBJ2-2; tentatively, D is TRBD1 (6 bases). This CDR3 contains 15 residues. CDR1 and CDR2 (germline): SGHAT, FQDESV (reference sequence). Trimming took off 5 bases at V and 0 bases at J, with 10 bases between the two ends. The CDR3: CASSTRTANTGELFF. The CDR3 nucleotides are TGTGCCAGCAGCACCCGGACAGCGAACACCGGGGAGCTGTTTTTT.

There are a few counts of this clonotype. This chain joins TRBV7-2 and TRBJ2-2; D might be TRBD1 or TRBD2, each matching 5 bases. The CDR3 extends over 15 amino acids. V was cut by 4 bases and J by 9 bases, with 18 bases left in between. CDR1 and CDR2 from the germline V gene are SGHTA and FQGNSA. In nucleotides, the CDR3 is TGTGCCAGCAGCTCCCCGGGACCACCCAGCCGGGAGCTGTTTTTT. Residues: CASSSPGPPSRELFF.

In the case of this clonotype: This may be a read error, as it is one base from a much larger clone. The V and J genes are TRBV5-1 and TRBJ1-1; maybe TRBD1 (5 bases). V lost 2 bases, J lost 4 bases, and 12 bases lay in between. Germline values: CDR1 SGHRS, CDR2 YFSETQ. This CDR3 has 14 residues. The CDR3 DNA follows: TGCGCCAGCAGCTTTACATGGGACTCCACTGAAGCTTTCTTT. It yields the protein CASSFTWDSTEAFF.

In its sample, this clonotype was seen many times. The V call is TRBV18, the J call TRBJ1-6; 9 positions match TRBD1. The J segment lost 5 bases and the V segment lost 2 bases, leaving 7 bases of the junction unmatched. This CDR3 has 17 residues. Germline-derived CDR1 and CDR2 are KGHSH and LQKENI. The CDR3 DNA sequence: TGTGCCAGCTCACCAGGTGGAGGGACAGGGAATAATTCACCCCTCCACTTT. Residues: CASSPGGGTGNNSPLHF.

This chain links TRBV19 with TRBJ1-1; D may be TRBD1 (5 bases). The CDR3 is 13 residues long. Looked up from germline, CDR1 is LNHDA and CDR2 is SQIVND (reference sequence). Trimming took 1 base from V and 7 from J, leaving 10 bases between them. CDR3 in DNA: TGTGCCAGTAGTATAGCCGACAGTATTGAAGCTTTCTTT. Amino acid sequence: CASSIADSIEAFF.

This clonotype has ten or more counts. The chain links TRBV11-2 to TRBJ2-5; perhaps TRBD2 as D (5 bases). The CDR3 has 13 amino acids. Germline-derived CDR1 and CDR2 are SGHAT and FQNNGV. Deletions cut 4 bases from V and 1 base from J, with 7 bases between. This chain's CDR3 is CASSSGIQETQYF. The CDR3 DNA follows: TGTGCCAGCAGCTCCGGGATCCAAGAGACCCAGTACTTC.

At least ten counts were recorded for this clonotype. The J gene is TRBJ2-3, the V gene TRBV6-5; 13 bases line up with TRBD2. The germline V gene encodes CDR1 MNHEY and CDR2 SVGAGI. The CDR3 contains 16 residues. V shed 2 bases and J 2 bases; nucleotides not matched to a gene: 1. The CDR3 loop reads CASSYGTSGDTDTQYF. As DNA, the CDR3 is TGTGCCAGCAGTTACGGGACTAGCGGGGACACAGATACGCAGTATTTT.

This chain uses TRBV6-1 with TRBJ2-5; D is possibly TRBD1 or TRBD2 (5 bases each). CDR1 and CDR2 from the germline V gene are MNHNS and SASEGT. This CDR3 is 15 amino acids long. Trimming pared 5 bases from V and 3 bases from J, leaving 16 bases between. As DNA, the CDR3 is TGTGCCAGCAGTACCCGGGACCTTAGGGAAGAGACCCAGTACTTC. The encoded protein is CASSTRDLREETQYF.